What follows are 28 T cell receptor beta chains derived from one specimen sequenced in a study of shared clonotypes between healthy human individuals (TCRdb year 2020). Library method: the immunoSEQ multiplex PCR assay. Here the immuneACCESS table is served through TCRdb, limited to in-frame sequences with V and J called. Missing clones are a known gap in these copies; in checked studies unresolved V genes cover under half, and the rest lacks a known reason. The sample table lists roughly 1,100,000 clones, around 74% of them with a count of one. Clones ranked in the top ten supply 1.4% of the sample. Sequencing was performed on memory CD4+ T cells sorted from blood. In the paper's terms, the cell subset or site label means: CD45RA-negative fraction. The receptors derive from a man aged 18-30 years in good health.

This chain links TRBV7-9 with TRBJ1-5, with D perhaps matching TRBD1 (5 bases). V was pared by 1 base and J by 1 base, with 14 bases between. CDR1 SEHNR and CDR2 FQNEAQ come from the germline V gene (reference sequence). This CDR3 region has 17 residues. The CDR3 coding sequence is TGTGCCAGCAGCTTAGGATCAGGGTTCGGCAGCAATCAGCCCCAGCATTTT. Its translation: CASSLGSGFGSNQPQHF.

This chain connects TRBV6-1 to TRBJ2-1; 9 positions agree with TRBD1. CDR3 length: 14 residues. Germline V gives CDR1 MNHNS, CDR2 SASEGT. V lost 6 bases to trimming and J lost 3 bases; unmatched junction nucleotides: 3. The CDR3 here is CASRPGQGYNEQFF. The CDR3 nucleotides are TGTGCCAGCAGGCCGGGACAGGGCTACAATGAGCAGTTCTTC.

V is TRBV27 and J is TRBJ1-3; D remains unclear. CDR1 and CDR2 (germline): MNHEY, SMNVEV (reference sequence). CDR3 length: 14 amino acids. The germline V and J ends were trimmed by 5 bases and 4 bases, with 12 bases remaining between them. The CDR3 sequence: CASSRSSGGNTIYF. CDR3 DNA: TGTGCCAGCAGTCGTTCCAGCGGGGGAAACACCATATATTTT.

This clone was detected once. The sample has other DNA sequences that encode this CDR3 too. The rearrangement links TRBV2 to TRBJ1-5, with a tentative D call TRBD1 (6 bases). Germline assignment: CDR1 SNHLY and CDR2 FYNNEI. This CDR3 contains 14 residues. V lost 4 bases and J lost 2, with 9 bases in between. The CDR3 is CASSATGGNQPQHF. DNA for the CDR3: TGTGCCAGCAGTGCGACAGGAGGCAATCAGCCCCAGCATTTT. Together with reference TRBV2 and TRBJ1-5, the CDR3 gives the full variable domain: EPEVTQTPSHQVTQMGQEVILRCVPISNHLYFYWYRQILGQKVEFLVSFYNNEISEKSEIFDDQFSVERPDGSNFTLKIRSTKLEDSAMYFCASSATGGNQPQHFGDGTRLSIL.

The chain has TRBV11-2 and TRBJ1-1; unclear D gene. V was cut by 1 base and J by 5 bases, with 8 bases left in between. The CDR3 spans 13 residues. Per germline, CDR1 SGHAT and CDR2 FQNNGV. Here the CDR3 DNA reads TGTGCCAGCAGCTTAGGTGGTTGGACTGAAGCTTTCTTT. As protein: CASSLGGWTEAFF.

The chain joins TRBV4-3 to TRBJ1-1; TRBD1 matches 7 bases. Looked up from germline, CDR1 is LGHNA and CDR2 is YSLEER. Trimming cost V 1 base and J 2 bases; bases outside gene matches: 4. The CDR3 is made up of 15 amino acids. The CDR3 sequence is CASSQAQGGNTEAFF. CDR3 nucleotides: TGCGCCAGCAGCCAAGCGCAGGGGGGCAACACTGAAGCTTTCTTT.

A note on this clone: The same CDR3 can be traced to other DNA sequences in this sample. This chain joins TRBV11-2 and TRBJ2-2, with D unclear. The CDR3 totals 14 residues. V was shortened by 2 bases and J by 2 bases, with 6 bases between the two germline ends. Per germline, CDR1 SGHAT and CDR2 FQNNGV. The CDR3 spells CASSLHSNTGELFF. CDR3 coding DNA: TGTGCCAGCAGCTTACACTCAAACACCGGGGAGCTGTTTTTT.

The chain combines TRBV30 with TRBJ1-2; D remains ambiguous. The CDR3 sequence is 13 residues long. Trimming removed 1 base from V and 3 bases from J, with 9 bases in between. Germline V gene lookup returns CDR1 GTSNPN and CDR2 SVGIG (reference sequence). As DNA, the CDR3 is TGTGCCTGGAGTGCCTCCCCGGACTATGGCTACACCTTC. Protein: CAWSASPDYGYTF. Based on the CDR3 plus reference TRBV30 and TRBJ1-2, the full variable domain is SQTIHQWPATLVQPVGSPLSLECTVEGTSNPNLYWYRQAAGRGLQLLFYSVGIGQISSEVPQNLSASRPQDRQFILSSKKLLLSDSGFYLCAWSASPDYGYTFGSGTRLTVV.

This rearrangement joins TRBV20-1 to TRBJ1-5, with a possible D match to TRBD1 (5 bases). The CDR3 loop spans 11 amino acids. Germline V lookup: CDR1 DFQATT, CDR2 SNEGSKA (reference sequence). The V end was cut by 4 bases, the J end by 7 bases, with 8 bases between. DNA of the CDR3: TGCAGTGCTACAGGGTTCCAGCCCCAGCATTTT. Translated: CSATGFQPQHF.

For this clone: This sample includes further DNA sequences coding for the same CDR3. The CDR3 spells CAWRGDRGEKLFF. The CDR3 DNA is TGTGCCTGGAGGGGTGACAGGGGAGAAAAACTGTTTTTT. J is TRBJ1-4 and V is TRBV30; 8 bases agree with TRBD1. The CDR3 consists of 13 residues. Looked up from germline, CDR1 is GTSNPN and CDR2 is SVGIG (reference sequence). J lost 8 bases, V lost 3 bases, and 5 bases had no gene match.

This clone has only a few counts. The V gene is TRBV11-2, the J gene TRBJ2-3; 10 bases agree with TRBD1. V was pared by 5 bases and J by 4 bases, with 9 bases of the junction left unmatched. The CDR3 spans 16 residues. Germline values: CDR1 SGHAT, CDR2 FQNNGV. DNA of the CDR3: TGTGCCAGCAGCGACGATCCGGGACAGGGGCCAGATACGCAGTATTTT. Translated: CASSDDPGQGPDTQYF.

The V call is TRBV28, the J call TRBJ1-2; D unresolved. The CDR3 extends over 11 amino acids. V lost 8 bases and J lost 5, with 9 bases in between. The germline V gene encodes CDR1 MDHEN and CDR2 SYDVKM. CDR3 amino acids: CASEAFYGYTF. CDR3 DNA sequence: TGTGCCAGCGAGGCGTTTTATGGCTACACCTTC.

The chain couples TRBV30 to TRBJ1-2, with 7 bases lining up with TRBD1. Germline loops: CDR1 GTSNPN, CDR2 SVGIG (reference sequence). V lost 3 bases to trimming and J lost 6 bases; unmatched junction nucleotides: 7. The CDR3 consists of 13 residues. The DNA of the CDR3 is TGTGCCTGGAGCAAACAGGGGCCGGATGGCTACACCTTC. It translates to CAWSKQGPDGYTF.

For this clone: The identical CDR3 is also encoded by other nucleotide sequences in the sample. The V and J genes are TRBV5-1 and TRBJ2-2; possible D gene TRBD2, 6 bases. The CDR3 is 15 residues long. Germline-derived CDR1 and CDR2 are SGHRS and YFSETQ. Trimming cost V 2 bases and J 1 base, with 9 bases left between them. In nucleotides, the CDR3 is TGCGCCAGCAGCTTAGGTAGCGGGAACACCGGGGAGCTGTTTTTT. The encoded protein is CASSLGSGNTGELFF.

V and J are TRBV6-5 and TRBJ2-5; D is uncertain. V was shortened by 3 bases and J by 4 bases, with 9 bases between the two germline ends. CDR1 and CDR2 (germline): MNHEY, SVGAGI. The CDR3 is made up of 13 amino acids. The CDR3 DNA follows: TGTGCCAGCAGTTATGGGCAAGGAGAGACCCAGTACTTC. Its translation: CASSYGQGETQYF.

The table lists this clone with a few counts. The chain is built from TRBV28 and TRBJ2-6, with 7 bases matching TRBD1. The germline V gene has CDR1 MDHEN and CDR2 SYDVKM. The J segment lost 0 bases and the V segment lost 6 bases, leaving 5 bases of the junction unmatched. This CDR3 region has 16 residues. The CDR3 nucleotides read TGTGCCAGCAGGGGACAGACCCGCTCTGGGGCCAACGTCCTGACTTTC. Its protein product is CASRGQTRSGANVLTF.

The chain joins TRBV7-9 to TRBJ2-1; TRBD2 is a possible D gene (5 bases). Germline lookup yields CDR1 SEHNR and CDR2 FQNEAQ (reference sequence). CDR3 length: 17 amino acids. The V end was cut by 5 bases, the J end by 0 bases, with 17 bases between. DNA for the CDR3: TGTGCCAGCAGCCGGCTTTTACGGGATGTCTCCTACAATGAGCAGTTCTTC. Translated, it gives CASSRLLRDVSYNEQFF.

A word on this clone: This sample includes further DNA sequences coding for the same CDR3. This rearrangement joins TRBV27 to TRBJ1-6; TRBD1 matches 9 bases. After removal of 6 bases from V and 7 bases from J, the junction contained 4 bases not matched to a gene. The CDR3 has 14 residues. CDR1 and CDR2 from the germline V gene are MNHEY and SMNVEV (reference sequence). CDR3 protein: CASRRDRENSPLHF. Here the CDR3 DNA reads TGTGCCAGCAGGAGGGACAGGGAGAATTCACCCCTCCACTTT.

Points on this clone: A far bigger clonotype differs at one base, so this is likely a read error. Other DNA variants within this sample encode the same CDR3. This chain joins TRBV10-1 and TRBJ2-3; 11 nucleotides align to TRBD2. Germline loops: CDR1 WNHNN, CDR2 SYGVQD (reference sequence). The CDR3 covers 15 residues. Trimming at V came to 4 bases and at J to 0 bases, leaving 0 bases not matched to a gene. CDR3 amino acids: CASSGTSGSTDTQYF. DNA of the CDR3: TGCGCCAGCAGTGGGACTAGCGGGAGCACAGATACGCAGTATTTT.

This clone was counted a single time. The V gene is TRBV28, the J gene TRBJ1-2; the D is unclear. The CDR3 is 11 amino acids. The germline V gene encodes CDR1 MDHEN and CDR2 SYDVKM. Deletions cut 6 bases from V and 14 bases from J, with 16 bases between. The DNA for the CDR3 is TGTGCCAGCAGATTGCTCTCGAGTGTAACCTTC. It translates to CASRLLSSVTF.

This chain connects TRBV5-6 to TRBJ2-7; 9 bases line up with TRBD2. There are 15 residues in the CDR3. CDR1 and CDR2 from the germline V gene are SGHDT and YYEEEE. The V and J ends lost 1 base and 6 bases, in that order; junction bases with no gene match: 8. The CDR3 loop is CASSLTAGGPGEQYF. In DNA, the CDR3 is TGTGCCAGCAGCTTGACGGCGGGAGGGCCAGGCGAGCAGTACTTC.

The chain uses TRBV15 and TRBJ2-3; 9 nucleotides match TRBD1. The CDR3 sequence is 16 residues long. V dropped 4 bases and J dropped 1; count of bases not matched to a gene: 6. Germline lookup yields CDR1 LNHNV and CDR2 YYDKDF (reference sequence). CDR3 sequence (DNA): TGTGCCACCAGCACGGACAGGGGATGGGGCACAGATACGCAGTATTTT. This translates into CATSTDRGWGTDTQYF. The variable domain in full, completed from reference TRBV15 and TRBJ2-3, reads DAMVIQNPRYQVTQFGKPVTLSCSQTLNHNVMYWYQQKSSQAPKLLFHYYDKDFNNEADTPDNFQSRRPNTSFCFLDIRSPGLGDTAMYLCATSTDRGWGTDTQYFGPGTRLTVL.

The chain combines TRBV27 with TRBJ2-3; D not resolved. Per germline, CDR1 MNHEY and CDR2 SMNVEV (reference sequence). The CDR3 totals 11 residues. The V and J ends lost 2 bases and 6 bases respectively, with 3 bases between them. The CDR3 sequence: CASSLEDTQYF. DNA of the CDR3: TGTGCCAGCAGTTTAGAGGATACGCAGTATTTT.

Comments on this clone: One end of the junction fails to match germline, which may point to a read error. The chain employs TRBV7-7 and TRBJ2-3, with TRBD1 matching over 8 bases. CDR1 and CDR2 from the germline V gene are SSHAT and FNYEAQ (reference sequence). The CDR3 spans 19 residues. This chain's CDR3 is CASSLGILRGQRSTDTQYF. CDR3 in DNA: TGTGCTAGCAGCTTAGGGATACTCAGGGGGCAAAGGAGCACAGATACGCAGTATTTT.

The V call is TRBV2, the J call TRBJ1-1; D uncertain. The V end was cut by 4 bases, the J end by 3 bases, with 9 bases between. Germline V lookup: CDR1 SNHLY, CDR2 FYNNEI. The CDR3 is 13 amino acids. For the CDR3, the DNA is TGTGCCAGCAGTGTCGGGGTGTACACTGAAGCTTTCTTT. Translated: CASSVGVYTEAFF.

This clone turned up a few times. The V call is TRBV27, the J call TRBJ1-5; D remains ambiguous. From germline, CDR1 is MNHEY and CDR2 SMNVEV (reference sequence). The CDR3 has 13 residues. V was cut by 3 bases and J by 4 bases, with 7 bases left in between. The CDR3 nucleotides are TGTGCCAGCAGTTTGGCCGAAAATCAGCCCCAGCATTTT. This encodes CASSLAENQPQHF.

Concerning this clone itself: Other nucleotide sequences in the sample specify the same CDR3. The chain recombines TRBV6-5 with TRBJ2-7; TRBD1 agrees at 7 bases. This CDR3 is 15 amino acids long. Trimming took 3 bases from V and 4 from J; bases not matched to a gene: 9. Germline loops: CDR1 MNHEY, CDR2 SVGAGI. The CDR3 DNA reads TGTGCCAGCAGTTATTCCGGGACAGCTCCTTACGAGCAGTACTTC. As protein: CASSYSGTAPYEQYF.

The chain combines TRBV13 with TRBJ2-5; D call uncertain. This CDR3 has 13 residues. V was pared by 3 bases and J by 5 bases, with 10 bases between. Per the germline V gene, CDR1 is PRHDT and CDR2 is FYEKMQ (reference sequence). The CDR3 DNA is TGTGCCAGCAGCTTTTCTATTTCCGAGACCCAGTACTTC. Translated: CASSFSISETQYF. Filled out from reference TRBV13 and TRBJ2-5, the complete variable domain reads AAGVIQSPRHLIKEKRETATLKCYPIPRHDTVYWYQQGPGQDPQFLISFYEKMQSDKGSIPDRFSAQQFSDYHSELNMSSLELGDSALYFCASSFSISETQYFGPGTRLLVL.